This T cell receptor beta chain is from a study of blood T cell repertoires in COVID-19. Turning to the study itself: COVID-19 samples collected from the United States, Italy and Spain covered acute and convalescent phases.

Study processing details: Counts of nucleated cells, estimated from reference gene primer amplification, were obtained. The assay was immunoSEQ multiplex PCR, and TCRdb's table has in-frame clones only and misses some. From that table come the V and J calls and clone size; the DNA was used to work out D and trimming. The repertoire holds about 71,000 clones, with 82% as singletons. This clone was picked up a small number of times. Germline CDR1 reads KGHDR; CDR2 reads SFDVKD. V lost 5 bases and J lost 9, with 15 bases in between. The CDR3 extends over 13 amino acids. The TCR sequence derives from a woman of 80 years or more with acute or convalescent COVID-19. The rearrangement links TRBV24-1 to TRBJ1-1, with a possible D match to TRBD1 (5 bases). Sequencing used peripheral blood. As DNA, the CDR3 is TGTGCCACCAGTGCCGAGCGGGACCAGAAAGCTTTCTTT. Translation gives CATSAERDQKAFF.